The 8 T cell receptor beta chains given below trace back to one sample, sequenced in a study of OX40 agonist ivuxolimab in advanced cancers. Clones were read by immunoSEQ multiplex PCR, and TCRdb kept only the in-frame ones, dropping some. The top ten clones hold around 0.73% of a sample with 78,000 or so clones, more than 70% of them seen once. The starting material was CD4+ or CD8+ T cells sorted from blood, obtained in a trial of the OX40 agonist ivuxolimab. The receptor source for this set is an adult with an advanced solid tumor such as melanoma, head and neck, liver or kidney cancer.

The J gene is TRBJ2-5, the V gene TRBV27; 12 bases align to TRBD1. With the DNA end fitting TRBJ2-7 better, the J assignment may be wrong. CDR3 size: 15 residues. The V gene's germline CDR1 is MNHEY and CDR2 SMNVEV (reference sequence). The CDR3 region is CASSLSGTGGFEQYF. CDR3 DNA sequence: TGTGCCAGCAGTTTATCCGGGACAGGGGGCTTCGAGCAGTACTTC.

CDR3 residues: CASSLTGDPFNEKLFF. Written as DNA, the CDR3 is TGTGCCAGCTCACTCACAGGGGACCCGTTTAATGAAAAACTGTTTTTT. The gene calls are TRBV18 and TRBJ1-4, with 7 bases matching TRBD1. The V gene's germline CDR1 is KGHSH and CDR2 LQKENI. The CDR3 is 16 residues long. The V segment lost 4 bases and the J segment 4 bases; nucleotides outside the gene matches: 9.

The rearrangement joins TRBV7-3 to TRBJ2-1; TRBD2 aligns across 8 bases. Germline CDR1 is SGHTA and CDR2 is FQGTGA. The V gene end was trimmed by 5 bases and the J gene end by 3 bases; junction bases not matched to a gene: 6. The CDR3 runs 15 residues. The DNA for the CDR3 is TGTGCCAGCAGCCCCGGGGGGGCCGGCTACAATGAGCAGTTCTTC. It encodes CASSPGGAGYNEQFF.

Comment on this clone: In the same sample, other DNA sequences code for this CDR3. This chain joins TRBV5-1 and TRBJ1-2; D perhaps matches TRBD1 (6 bases). This CDR3 is built from 13 residues. CDR1 and CDR2 (germline): SGHRS, YFSETQ. V dropped 5 bases and J dropped 2 bases, with 10 bases sitting between them. CDR3 protein: CASSPGQNYGYTF. As DNA, the CDR3 is TGCGCCAGCAGTCCAGGACAGAACTATGGCTACACCTTC.

This clone was observed a handful of times. The CDR3 spells CASGSGVSPLHF. The CDR3, as DNA: TGTGCCAGCGGTTCGGGGGTCTCACCCCTCCACTTT. The V gene is TRBV27, the J gene TRBJ1-6; D is possibly TRBD1 (5 bases). Germline lookup yields CDR1 MNHEY and CDR2 SMNVEV (reference sequence). Trimming shortened V by 8 bases and J by 10 bases, and 12 bases separated the two germline ends. The length of the CDR3 is 12 residues.

This rearrangement joins TRBV5-1 to TRBJ1-2; 9 bases map to TRBD1. This CDR3 spans 14 amino acids. Per the germline V gene, CDR1 is SGHRS and CDR2 is YFSETQ. The V gene end was trimmed by 0 bases and the J gene end by 5 bases; junction bases not matched to a gene: 2. The CDR3 protein is CASSLEGTGYGYTF. The DNA for the CDR3 is TGCGCCAGCAGCTTGGAAGGGACAGGGTATGGCTACACCTTC.

This clone occurred a few times. J is TRBJ1-1 and V is TRBV15; D may be TRBD1 (6 bases). Germline-derived CDR1 and CDR2 are LNHNV and YYDKDF (reference sequence). Trimming removed 3 bases from V and 2 bases from J, with 22 bases in between. The CDR3 runs 18 residues. CDR3 coding DNA: TGTGCCACCAGCAGGGGGGGGAGGGGGACACGAGGAAACACTGAAGCTTTCTTT. This encodes CATSRGGRGTRGNTEAFF.

CDR3 protein: CSVSGGPNYGYTF. CDR3 nucleotides: TGCAGCGTGTCAGGGGGTCCTAACTATGGCTACACCTTC. The chain links TRBV29-1 to TRBJ1-2; 7 bases are a match to TRBD1. This CDR3 has 13 amino acids. Per the germline V gene, CDR1 is SQVTM and CDR2 is ANQGSEA. Trimming took 6 bases from V and 0 from J; bases not matched to a gene: 4.